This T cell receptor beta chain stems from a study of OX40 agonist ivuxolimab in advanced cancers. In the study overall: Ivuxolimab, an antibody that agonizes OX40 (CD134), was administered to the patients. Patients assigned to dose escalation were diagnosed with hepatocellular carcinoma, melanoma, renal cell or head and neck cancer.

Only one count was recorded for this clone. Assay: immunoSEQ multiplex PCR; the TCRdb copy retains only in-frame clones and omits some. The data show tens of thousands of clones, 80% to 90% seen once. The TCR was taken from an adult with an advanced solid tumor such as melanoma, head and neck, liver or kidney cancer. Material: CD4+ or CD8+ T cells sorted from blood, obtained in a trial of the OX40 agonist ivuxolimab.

CDR3: CARLQGAGVRNQPQHF. The CDR3 DNA reads TGTGCCAGGCTACAGGGGGCCGGGGTTAGAAATCAGCCCCAGCATTTT. V gene TRBV2 combines with J gene TRBJ1-5, with 9 bases that match TRBD1. Germline CDR1 SNHLY, CDR2 FYNNEI. CDR3 length equals 16 residues. With 9 bases clipped from V and 4 bases from J, the junction kept 13 bases outside the gene matches.